This T cell receptor (beta chain) was recovered during a study of T cell changes during pregnancy in multiple sclerosis. Assay used: immunoSEQ multiplex PCR; TCRdb lists only in-frame clones, some missing. This sample has about 46,000 clones, with around 93% found just once. V lost 6 bases to trimming and J lost 4 bases; unmatched junction nucleotides: 10. Germline assignment: CDR1 MNHEY and CDR2 SMNVEV (reference sequence). This CDR3 has 16 amino acids. The sample was CD8+ T cells from peripheral blood mononuclear cells, taken after pregnancy. The chain employs TRBV27 and TRBJ1-5; TRBD1 aligns across 9 bases. The source is a female donor with multiple sclerosis, enrolled in a pregnancy study. The DNA of the CDR3 is TGTGCCAGCAGCGAGGGGACAGGGTTCCTAAATCAGCCCCAGCATTTT. It translates to CASSEGTGFLNQPQHF.